This entry concerns a single T cell receptor (beta chain). The antigen is unknown. The data originate from a study of a mutant IDH1 vaccine in newly diagnosed glioma. About the study: Patients' prior therapy spanned radiotherapy, temozolomide, or both; most underwent both.

CDR1 and CDR2 (germline): SGHVS, FQNEAQ. CDR3 length: 15 residues. With 2 bases clipped from V and 10 bases from J, the junction kept 9 bases outside the gene matches. Using immunoSEQ multiplex PCR, the repertoire was profiled, and TCRdb retains in-frame clones only, with some absent. The sample has roughly 39,000 clones; around 85% are singletons. The time point was: week 5, during vaccination. Vaccine doses each comprised 300 ug of mutant IDH1 20-mer peptide, with topical imiquimod. The chain employs TRBV7-8 and TRBJ2-1; 9 bases fit TRBD2. This TCR derives from a man in his forties with glioma. The sequences come from PBMCs, collected from a glioma patient whose treatment included an IDH1 peptide vaccine. The CDR3 sequence: CASSLTVLAGREQFF. The CDR3 DNA is TGTGCCAGCAGCTTAACTGTCCTAGCGGGACGCGAGCAGTTCTTC.